These 10 T cell receptor beta chains share one sample of origin, sequenced in a study of OX40 agonist ivuxolimab in advanced cancers. Clones were sequenced by immunoSEQ multiplex PCR, and TCRdb holds only the in-frame ones, with some missing. The table records roughly 9,400 clones, roughly three quarters of them present only once. The source was CD4+ or CD8+ T cells sorted from blood, collected in a trial of the OX40 agonist ivuxolimab. Receptors were obtained from an adult with an advanced solid tumor such as melanoma, head and neck, liver or kidney cancer.

A single count supports this clone. V usage is TRBV4-2 and J usage is TRBJ2-3; D ambiguous. Looked up from germline, CDR1 is LGHNA and CDR2 is YNFKEQ. The CDR3 is 17 amino acids. Trimming removed 0 bases at V and 2 bases at J, with 15 bases between. CDR3 amino acids: CASSQEGQAPLTDTQYF. The CDR3 region has the DNA TGTGCCAGCAGCCAAGAAGGGCAGGCCCCCCTCACAGATACGCAGTATTTT.

V is TRBV27 and J is TRBJ2-7, with 7 positions matching TRBD2. The CDR3 length is 16 residues. Germline-derived CDR1 and CDR2 are MNHEY and SMNVEV (reference sequence). Unmatched junction bases numbered 7, after V lost 2 bases and J lost 0 bases. CDR3 protein: CASSLLFGGSSYEQYF. The CDR3 nucleotides read TGTGCCAGCAGTTTACTCTTCGGCGGGAGCTCCTACGAGCAGTACTTC.

The gene calls are TRBV11-1 and TRBJ1-1; unclear D gene. V lost 4 bases and J 3 bases, leaving 6 bases between the germline ends. CDR3 length: 12 residues. Per germline, CDR1 SGHAT and CDR2 FQDESV (reference sequence). CDR3 DNA sequence: TGTGCCAGCAGCTGGGAGGACACTGAAGCTTTCTTT. Translation gives CASSWEDTEAFF.

The chain has TRBV30 and TRBJ1-4, with TRBD1 identical over 7 bases. The CDR3 is 14 amino acids. CDR1 and CDR2 (germline): GTSNPN, SVGIG (reference sequence). CDR3 protein: CAGEVQGRNEKLFF. In DNA, the CDR3 is TGTGCGGGAGAGGTACAGGGGCGCAATGAAAAACTGTTTTTT.

V usage is TRBV27 and J usage is TRBJ2-7; the D gene is possibly TRBD2 (6 bases). The V gene lost 7 bases and the J gene lost 9 bases, with 19 bases spanning the gap. CDR3 length equals 13 residues. Germline V lookup: CDR1 MNHEY, CDR2 SMNVEV (reference sequence). The CDR3 bases are TGTGCCAGCAAGGCCGGGGGAACCTATAGGCAGTACTTC. Its protein product is CASKAGGTYRQYF.

The rearrangement joins TRBV27 to TRBJ2-1; 12 positions match TRBD2. V lost 4 bases, J lost 9 bases, and 10 bases stayed unmatched. Germline lookup yields CDR1 MNHEY and CDR2 SMNVEV (reference sequence). CDR3 length: 16 amino acids. The CDR3 DNA reads TGTGCCAGCAGTTGGGTACTAGCGGGAGGTGAGGGTGAGCAGTTCTTC. Translation: CASSWVLAGGEGEQFF.

For this clone: An end of the junction differs from the germline gene, which may be a read error. The CDR3 DNA reads TGTGCTAGCAGCTTAGTCCGGAGCTCTGAAGCTTTCTTT. It specifies CASSLVRSSEAFF. The genes are TRBV7-7 and TRBJ1-1; D unresolved. The CDR3 consists of 13 residues. Germline V gene lookup returns CDR1 SSHAT and CDR2 FNYEAQ (reference sequence).

The rearrangement links TRBV27 to TRBJ2-3, with D tentatively TRBD2 (6 bases). With 2 bases removed from V and 2 bases from J, the gap between germline ends came to 14 bases. Germline assignment: CDR1 MNHEY and CDR2 SMNVEV (reference sequence). CDR3 length: 16 amino acids. Here the CDR3 reads CASSLTSPRFTDTQYF. In DNA, the CDR3 is TGTGCCAGCAGTTTAACTAGCCCCAGATTCACAGATACGCAGTATTTT.

The J gene is TRBJ2-5, the V gene TRBV7-9, with D tentatively TRBD1 (5 bases). Trimming pared 5 bases from V and 1 base from J, leaving 11 bases between. Per germline, CDR1 SEHNR and CDR2 FQNEAQ (reference sequence). The CDR3 runs 14 residues. For the CDR3, the DNA is TGTGCCAGCAGCCTGACAGTACCCCAAGAGACCCAGTACTTC. Its protein product is CASSLTVPQETQYF.

The gene calls are TRBV7-3 and TRBJ2-7; TRBD1 matches 8 bases. This CDR3 comprises 16 residues. The germline V gene has CDR1 SGHTA and CDR2 FQGTGA. Losses at the gene ends were 5 bases for V and 1 base for J; bases not matched to a gene: 10. The CDR3 loop reads CASSPTQGELSYEQYF. The CDR3 region has the DNA TGTGCCAGCAGCCCTACACAGGGGGAATTATCCTACGAGCAGTACTTC.